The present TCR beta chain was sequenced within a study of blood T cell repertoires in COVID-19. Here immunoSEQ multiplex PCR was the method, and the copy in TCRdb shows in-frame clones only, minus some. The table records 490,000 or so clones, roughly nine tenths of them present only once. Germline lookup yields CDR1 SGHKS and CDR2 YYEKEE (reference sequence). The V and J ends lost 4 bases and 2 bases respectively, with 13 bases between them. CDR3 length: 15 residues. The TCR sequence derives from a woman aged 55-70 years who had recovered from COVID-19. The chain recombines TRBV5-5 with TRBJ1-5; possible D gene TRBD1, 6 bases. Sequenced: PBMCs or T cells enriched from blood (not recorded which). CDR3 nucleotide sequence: TGTGCCAGCAGCCCTTGGGGGCAGGGCAATCAGCCCCAGCATTTT. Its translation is CASSPWGQGNQPQHF.